Listed here are 3 T cell receptor beta chains from one sample, sequenced in a study of spatial heterogeneity in lung cancer (dated by TCRdb to about 2019). What the work shows at the level of the full study, not this receptor alone: The number of expanded intratumoral alpha and beta TCRs correlated with the tumor nonsynonymous mutation count.

Interpreted using the paper, the time point label stands for: sample taken at primary tumor resection. Their antigens remain unidentified. Library preparation used 5' RACE. The data were produced on a NextSeq 500. Through fastp at Q25 and MiXCR, TCRdb rebuilt clones from the public reads, retaining in-frame beta chains. Identical CDR3 protein sequences are pooled into one entry, listed with their most common genes and DNA. Within this sample are thousands of distinct CDR3 sequences, with roughly 6.7% of them counted one time only. Clones ranked in the top ten supply approximately 12% of the sample. The specimen comprised lung tumor tissue, sampled at surgery. Every receptor here comes from a male donor with early-stage non-small cell lung cancer.

In this sample, this clonotype is medium-sized. The chain uses TRBV28 and TRBJ2-4; the D is unclear. V was clipped by 6 bases and J by 1 base, with 28 bases between them. The CDR3 is 20 residues long. The germline V gene encodes CDR1 MDHEN and CDR2 SYDVKM. The CDR3 DNA reads as TGTGCCAGCAGCCCGTTGATCGACTTATTTGGGGATTTTGCCAAAAACATTCAGTACTTC. Translation gives CASSPLIDLFGDFAKNIQYF.

This clonotype counts as medium-sized. V usage is TRBV20-1 and J usage is TRBJ2-7; TRBD1 matches at 9 bases. There are 14 residues in the CDR3. Germline assignment: CDR1 DFQATT and CDR2 SNEGSKA (reference sequence). Trimming took 2 bases from V and 2 from J; bases not matched to a gene: 4. The CDR3 loop reads CSARTGTGTYEQYF. CDR3 nucleotides: TGCAGTGCTAGAACCGGGACAGGGACCTACGAGCAGTACTTC.

This rearrangement joins TRBV28 to TRBJ2-5; 9 nucleotides align to TRBD1. Trimming at V came to 7 bases and at J to 7 bases, leaving 10 bases not matched to a gene. The CDR3 has 14 residues. Germline V gives CDR1 MDHEN, CDR2 SYDVKM. CDR3 sequence reads: CASKVQGAGGTQYF. The CDR3 bases are TGTGCCAGCAAAGTACAGGGGGCCGGAGGGACCCAGTACTTC.